This T cell receptor (beta chain) appears in the sequencing data of a study of T-cell reconstitution after alpha-beta-depleted transplantation in children (dated by TCRdb to 2016 to 2018). Background for the entire study: Using TCR repertoire profiling, the study quantitatively followed how T-cell immune reconstitution unfolded in children after TCRalphabeta/CD19-depleted allogeneic hematopoietic cell transplantation.

This clonotype showed up many times. Its antigen remains undetermined. One base away there is no much larger clone; base qualities are not given. The treatment or condition label of this sample denotes: allogeneic hematopoietic cell transplantation with graft depleted of TCRalphabeta T cells and CD19 B cells. TCRalphabeta/CD19-depleted allogeneic hematopoietic cell grafts were given to the transplant recipients, all of whom were children. CDR1 SGHDT and CDR2 YYEEEE were looked up in the germline V gene. V is pared back by 2 bases and J by 1 base, with 10 bases lying between the germline termini. The CDR3 runs 14 amino acids, cysteine and phenylalanine included. Solely the CDR3 DNA is kept, with 42 bases framed from the first base. Broader findings and caveats from the paper: About two months after transplant, the apparently early recovery of alphabetaT-cell counts reportedly depended on just several hundred clones that had expanded rapidly and came from non-depleted graft cells. The frequencies of hyperexpanded clones fell over the following months, and after one year, T-cell counts and TCRbeta diversity were mostly attributed to newly produced T cells. In some patients, the high TCRbeta diversity seen at day 60 was put down to recipient T cells and intrathymic progenitors that had survived conditioning.

Libraries were prepared through PCR. The sequencer was an Illumina HiSeq 2500. TCR library preparation used molecular barcoding, with unique molecular identifiers applied to normalize quantification of the TCRbeta repertoire. Using fastp trimming at Q25 and MiXCR clonotype assembly, TCRdb reanalyzed the public sequencing data and kept in-frame beta chains. Merged by CDR3 protein, the rows form single entries marked with the most common genes and DNA. The sample yields hundreds of thousands of distinct CDR3 sequences; less than 15% were counted once. The top ten clones comprise around 0.79% of the sample.

Sample: PBMCs, taken before TCRalphabeta/CD19-depleted stem cell transplant. The receptor was isolated from a girl aged 2 to 10 with congenital amegakaryocytic thrombocytopenia, due to receive a stem cell transplant. The chain joins TRBV5-6 to TRBJ2-7, with a tentative D gene TRBD1 over 6 matching bases. The CDR3 loop reads CASSFRDISYEQYF. The DNA is TGTGCCAGCAGCTTCCGGGACATTTCCTACGAGCAGTACTTC.